These T cell receptor beta chains were read from a single sample in a study of cytomegalovirus exposure and HLA in healthy donors. Method: immunoSEQ multiplex PCR; TCRdb's copy keeps in-frame clones and lacks some. Among over 100,000 clones listed, nearly 70% were seen once. Sequences were obtained from PBMCs. These receptors all come from a woman aged 70 to 79 in good health and CMV-seropositive. Both conserved end residues are part of each CDR3. Each record gives: V gene, D gene, J gene, clone size, CDR3 DNA, CDR3 protein. D genes are given only for firm matches. Clone size appears in some rows only: once, few, many, or a class for an expanded clone.

TRBV4-1	.	TRBJ1-2	.	TGCGCCAGCAGCCAAGTCTCCTACTATGGCTACACCTTC	CASSQVSYYGYTF
TRBV6-6	TRBD2	TRBJ2-5	.	TGTGCCATAGGGACTAGCGGGGGGGAGACCCAGTACTTC	CAIGTSGGETQYF
TRBV7-2	TRBD1	TRBJ1-2	.	TGTGCCAGCAGCTCAAACCAGGGGGCGCATGGCTACACCTTC	CASSSNQGAHGYTF
TRBV30	.	TRBJ2-3	.	TGTGCCTGGAGTGTACTGGGCCCGGATACGCAGTATTTT	CAWSVLGPDTQYF
TRBV18	TRBD1	TRBJ1-1	.	TGTGCCAGCTCACTGGACAGGGTATCCACTGAAGCTTTCTTT	CASSLDRVSTEAFF
TRBV30	.	TRBJ1-3	.	TGTGCCTGGAGAGGTCAGGTTCTCTCTGGAAACACCATATATTTT	CAWRGQVLSGNTIYF
TRBV5-1	.	TRBJ2-1	.	TGCGCCAGCAGCTTCACAGGGGGGGACAATGAGCAGTTCTTC	CASSFTGGDNEQFF
TRBV9	.	TRBJ2-3	few	TGTGCCAGCAGCCCTTTAGCGGCAACTAGCACAGATACGCAGTATTTT	CASSPLAATSTDTQYF
TRBV7-6	.	TRBJ2-7	.	TGTGCCAGCAGCCATAGCTCCTACGAGCAGTACTTC	CASSHSSYEQYF
TRBV7-2	.	TRBJ2-3	.	TGTGCCAGCAGCTCATCCGGGACTTGGGAAGCGCAGTATTTT	CASSSSGTWEAQYF
TRBV5-1	.	TRBJ1-2	.	TGCGCCAGCAGCTTGGATCAGGCTAACTATGGCTACACCTTC	CASSLDQANYGYTF
TRBV10-1	TRBD2	TRBJ2-3	.	TGCGCCAGCACCGAGCGGGGTGATTGGCAGTATTTT	CASTERGDWQYF
TRBV27	.	TRBJ2-5	.	TGTGCCAGCAGTTTTTCGGCGGCCCAAGAGACCCAGTACTTC	CASSFSAAQETQYF
TRBV11-2	TRBD2	TRBJ2-5	.	TGTGCCAGCAGCTTAGGATACGGGGGGGCAGGGGAGACCCAGTACTTC	CASSLGYGGAGETQYF
TRBV30	.	TRBJ1-6	.	TGTGCCTGGAGTGAGAGCTCCTATAATTCACCCCTCCACTTT	CAWSESSYNSPLHF
TRBV7-9	TRBD1	TRBJ1-6	.	TGTGCCAGCAGCTTAGGAGTAGGGGACAGGGAAAATTCACCCCTCCACTTT	CASSLGVGDRENSPLHF
TRBV7-9	TRBD1	TRBJ1-4	.	TGTGCCAGCAGCTTAATCTGGGAGACAGGGGGAAAACTGTTTTTT	CASSLIWETGGKLFF
TRBV19	.	TRBJ2-5	.	TGTGCCAGTAGAGAGCGGCCCTTACAAGAGACCCAGTACTTC	CASRERPLQETQYF
TRBV25-1	.	TRBJ1-5	few	TGTGCCAGCAGTCCGGGGATGGGCAATCAGCCCCAGCATTTT	CASSPGMGNQPQHF
TRBV5-4	TRBD1	TRBJ1-2	.	TGTGCCAGCAGCTTGGGGGGACAGGGGGCAGGCTACACCTTC	CASSLGGQGAGYTF
TRBV27	.	TRBJ1-3	few	TGTGCCAGCAGTTCTCAGGGCTCGGATGGAAACACCATATATTTT	CASSSQGSDGNTIYF
TRBV7-8	TRBD2	TRBJ2-1	few	TGTGCCAGCAGCCTTGGACTAGCGGGGGACTACAATGAGCAGTTCTTC	CASSLGLAGDYNEQFF
TRBV19	TRBD1	TRBJ1-5	.	TGTGCCAGTAGTATGGACAGGGGCATGGGCAATCAGCCCCAGCATTTT	CASSMDRGMGNQPQHF
TRBV5-1	TRBD2	TRBJ2-5	.	TGCGCCAGCAGCTCCCCGGGGGGGGACCAAGAGACCCAGTACTTC	CASSSPGGDQETQYF
TRBV6-5	TRBD1	TRBJ1-2	.	TGTGCCAGCAGCCCGGGACAGGGGGTAGCTGGCTACACCTTC	CASSPGQGVAGYTF
TRBV30	TRBD1	TRBJ2-5	.	TGTGCCTGGAGTTTAGGACAGGGGATGGTCCAAGAGACCCAGTACTTC	CAWSLGQGMVQETQYF
TRBV6-1	.	TRBJ2-2	once	TGTGCCAGCAGTGTGGACATCTTGAACACCGGGGAGCTGTTTTTT	CASSVDILNTGELFF
TRBV5-4	.	TRBJ2-7	.	TGTGCCAGCAGCTTGGTTGAGGGCACGGACGGCGAGCAGTACTTC	CASSLVEGTDGEQYF
TRBV6-1	TRBD1	TRBJ1-5	.	TGTGCCAGCAGTGAAGCAGGGGGCATTTTGGGTCAGCCCCAGCATTTT	CASSEAGGILGQPQHF
TRBV15	.	TRBJ1-1	.	TGTGCCACCAGCAGAGACAAGAACACTGAAGCTTTCTTT	CATSRDKNTEAFF
TRBV6-6	.	TRBJ2-7	few	TGTGCCAGCAGCTCCATTATGGCCCGTACCTACGAGCAGTACTTC	CASSSIMARTYEQYF
TRBV6-5	.	TRBJ1-6	.	TGTGCCAGCACCCGAGGGTCGGTCGGTTCACCCCTCCACTTT	CASTRGSVGSPLHF
TRBV29-1	.	TRBJ2-3	.	TGCAGCGTTATGGCAGGGCTAGATACGCAGTATTTT	CSVMAGLDTQYF
TRBV30	TRBD1	TRBJ1-5	.	TGTGCCTGGAGTAGCCGGGGACAGGGTCAGGGTCAGCCCCAGCATTTT	CAWSSRGQGQGQPQHF
TRBV5-6	TRBD1	TRBJ2-7	few	TGTGCCAGCAGCCCGGAAGGGACAGGGGGCTTTTACGAGCAGTACTTC	CASSPEGTGGFYEQYF
TRBV2	.	TRBJ2-7	.	TGTGCCAGCAGTGCCACTTCCCCCACAGGGAGTAGGGGCTACGAGCAGTACTTC	CASSATSPTGSRGYEQYF
TRBV6-6	.	TRBJ1-5	.	TGTGCCAGCAGTTACCCCCTGGGAGGCAATCAGCCCCAGCATTTT	CASSYPLGGNQPQHF
TRBV11-2	.	TRBJ1-1	once	TGTGCCAGCAGCTTACAAGACATGACTGAAGCTTTCTTT	CASSLQDMTEAFF
TRBV7-2	TRBD2	TRBJ2-7	.	TGTGCCAGCAGCTTAGACGGGGGGGGCTACGAGCAGTACTTC	CASSLDGGGYEQYF
TRBV7-8	.	TRBJ2-7	.	TGTGCCAGCAGCTTCCGGGAGAACTACGAGCAGTACTTC	CASSFRENYEQYF
TRBV11-2	TRBD1	TRBJ2-7	.	TGTGCCAGCAGCGCCAACCCGGGACAGACCTACGAGCAGTACTTC	CASSANPGQTYEQYF